This TCR beta chain was documented in a study of blood T cell repertoires in COVID-19. Looking at the study overall: Sites in the United States, Italy and Spain provided acute and convalescent COVID-19 samples.

Authors' analysis steps: Estimation of nucleated cell counts relied on the amplification of reference gene primers. Measured with immunoSEQ multiplex PCR; TCRdb has only the in-frame clones, and not every one. The V and J calls and the clone size are those of that table, but D and trimming were determined from the DNA. The repertoire holds about 300,000 clones, with around 88% as singletons. The TCR sequence derives from a woman in her thirties who had recovered from COVID-19. The sample taken for sequencing was peripheral blood.

The CDR3 loop reads CASSLGLGGNEKLFF. The CDR3 nucleotides are TGTGCCAGCAGCTTAGGTCTTGGGGGGAATGAAAAACTGTTTTTT. V is TRBV5-8 and J is TRBJ1-4, with a possible D match to TRBD1 (5 bases). The CDR3 covers 15 residues. Per the germline V gene, CDR1 is SGHTS and CDR2 is YDEGEE. V shed 2 bases and J shed 5 bases, with 13 bases lying between them.